This T cell receptor beta chain was identified during a study of Graves' ophthalmopathy and Graves' hyperthyroidism (dated by TCRdb to the late 2010s). Context from the whole study: A patient counted as having stable hyperthyroidism if there was no progression to ophthalmopathy within 18 months of follow-up. To tell Graves' ophthalmopathy apart from Graves' hyperthyroidism, and to predict which patients would progress to ophthalmopathy, the study relied on TCR beta repertoire signatures. In total, 135 blood samples were TCR-sequenced: some 43 ophthalmopathy, roughly 77 hyperthyroidism and approximately 17 hyperthyroidism-to-ophthalmopathy patients. To explore V-J signatures that separate ophthalmopathy from hyperthyroidism, a discovery set of about 98 patients was enrolled, consisting of roughly 45 with ophthalmopathy and approximately 57 with stable hyperthyroidism. An independent validation cohort comprised some 19 hyperthyroidism patients and 15 to 17 patients who later progressed from hyperthyroidism to ophthalmopathy. In several hyperthyroidism patients, the T-cell repertoires found in thyroid tissue were compared with those found in blood. Once sampling was done, hyperthyroidism patients were given methimazole at a starting dose of 30 mg daily, while ophthalmopathy patients were given high-dose intravenous methylprednisolone.

Patients with hyperthyroidism were aged 18 to 65 years, had been newly diagnosed, and had a disease duration of less than 2 months. Patients were excluded if they had other autoimmune diseases, uncontrolled infections, pregnancy or lactation. Clinical symptoms, serum thyroxine, TRAb, thyroid ultrasound and orbital computed tomography formed the basis of the diagnosis. Total RNA was extracted using Trizol reagent, and RNA quality was checked on an Agilent 2100 Bioanalyzer. TCR beta CDR3 regions were amplified from RNA transcripts for repertoire sequencing. A first-round RT-PCR used HTBI primers with the Qiagen OneStep RT-PCR kit, followed by a second-round multiplex PCR, size selection and purification. Libraries were sequenced paired-end with 100 bp reads on an Illumina HiSeq2000. The paper's data handling went like this. SOAPnuke was used for read processing, and reads with adapters, uncalled bases, a mean Phred below 15, or no exact constant-primer or identifier match were discarded. COPE v1.2.5 was used to merge the high-quality paired reads. Unique nucleotide sequences were defined as clonotypes and aligned to IMGT TRB V, D and J references using MiTCR v1.1. The analysis was limited to V-J combinations with a frequency above 0.0001, which together covered 99.2% of the repertoires. For each V-J combination, a TCR clonal expansion and chaos score was defined as F50 clonal expansion divided by the chaos observed in the TCRdist matrix. Welch's t-statistics and random forest were used to reduce the features to about 14 V-J combinations, which were then used as input to a naive Bayes classifier. The Morisita-Horn index was used to measure how similar the thyroid and blood repertoires were. TCRdb reworked the public reads: Q25 trimming with fastp, MiXCR clone assembly, productive beta chains retained. Rows matching on CDR3 protein sequence are summarized as one entry with the most common DNA and genes. The V and J calls here are based on TCRdb, not the publication. The sample has over a million distinct CDR3 sequences on record, about two fifths of them singletons. In total, the top ten clones hold approximately 10% of the sample.

Paper-wide results and their limitations: In validation, the model predicted ophthalmopathy progression with about 70% sensitivity and about 73% specificity; roughly 11 predicted patients were CT-confirmed with GO in a median of around 6 months. No statistical method was used to predetermine the sample size, and group allocation was not hidden from the investigators. In cross-validation, the 13-signature model distinguished ophthalmopathy from stable hyperthyroidism with approximately 85% sensitivity and almost 83% specificity, and in the test set the corresponding values were around 80% and 75%. Most of the expanded thyroid clonotypes with a frequency above 0.001 were also detected in blood, and it was suggested that the thyroid immune response may be reflected by blood repertoires.

Including the terminal cysteine and phenylalanine, the CDR3 comprises 13 residues. The entry retains the CDR3 DNA only, 39 bases that are in frame from base 1. The germline V gene (reference sequence) supplies CDR1 DFQATT and CDR2 SNEGSKA. The junction shows trimming of 3 bases on V and 1 base on J, and the gene matches do not reach 2 bases of it. This clonotype was detected ten times or more. Its antigen remains unidentified. Base qualities are not at hand, and no much larger clone is one base apart. The rearranged segments are TRBV20-1 and TRBJ2-5; 7 nucleotides in the junction match TRBD2. Sample: peripheral blood or thyroid tissue (not recorded which). The receptor was derived from an adult man with Graves' hyperthyroidism. At the DNA level, the sequence is TGCAGTGCTAGTAGGGAGGGCCAAGAGACCCAGTACTTC. The encoded protein is CSASREGQETQYF.